This paragraph reports one T cell receptor beta chain. Its antigen is not known. The data were obtained in a study of cytomegalovirus exposure and HLA in healthy donors. General observations from the study: It was reported in a later analysis that an Asian-associated ancestry cluster showed fewer N-insertions than the 666-donor mean.

The PCR ran on 60 Vbeta and 13 Jbeta primers. Assay: immunoSEQ multiplex PCR; the TCRdb copy retains only in-frame clones and omits some. The profile shows 150,000 or so clones, less than 75% of them singletons. V lost 1 base and J 7 bases, leaving 7 bases between the germline ends. Germline values: CDR1 SGHAT, CDR2 FQNNGV. This CDR3 has 12 amino acids. Specimen: PBMCs. The chain combines TRBV11-2 with TRBJ1-2; TRBD1 is a possible D gene (5 bases). The TCR originated in a girl aged 10 to 17 in good health and CMV-seronegative. The CDR3 DNA reads TGTGCCAGCAGCTTAGGCCAGGGTGGCTACACCTTC. It is translated as CASSLGQGGYTF.